Below, one T cell receptor beta chain is given with its context. Its specificity is unknown. Naive CD8+ T cells showed CD45RO-CCR7+CD27+CD95-. In germline, CDR1 is SEHNR, CDR2 FQNEAQ (reference sequence). The CDR3 is 14 residues long. The data derive from a study of CXCR3-negative and CXCR3-positive naive CD8 T cells. Study results and caveats: More hydrophobic TRB CDR3s occurred in CXCR3-positive than in CXCR3-negative naive cells.

UMI labels and 5' RACE were used to prepare the TRB cDNA libraries. TCRdb re-analyzed the 5' RACE reads; it lists each CDR3 protein once, without DNA. The sample features about 120,000 distinct CDR3 sequences, with about 0.44% in its top ten. The chain joins TRBV7-9 to TRBJ2-7; TCRdb selects TRBD2, and the lack of DNA leaves this call unchecked. Sequencing was carried out using naive CXCR3- CD8+ T cells from blood. Regarding subset: CD45RO-CCR7+CD27+CD95- naive CD8+ T cells lacking CXCR3 (TNR3-). This sequence was found in a human donor in good health. Some clones in this sample may be carry-over from other donors' samples. CDR3 in amino acids: CASSPPTVVAEQYF. Variable domain in full (rest from reference TRBV7-9 and TRBJ2-7): DTGVSQNPRHKITKRGQNVTFRCDPISEHNRLYWYRQTLGQGPEFLTYFQNEAQLEKSRLLSDRFSAERPKGSFSTLEIQRTEQGDSAMYLCASSPPTVVAEQYFGPGTRLTVT.